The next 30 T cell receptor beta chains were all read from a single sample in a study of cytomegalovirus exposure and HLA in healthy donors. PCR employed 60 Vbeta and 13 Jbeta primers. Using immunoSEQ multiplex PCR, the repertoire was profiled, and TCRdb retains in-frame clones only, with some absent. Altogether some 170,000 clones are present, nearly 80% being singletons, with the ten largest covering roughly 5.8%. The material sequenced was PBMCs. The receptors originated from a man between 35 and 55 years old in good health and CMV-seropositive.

This CDR3 reads CASSSGEWATNEKLFF. The CDR3, as DNA: TGTGCCAGCAGTTCTGGAGAGTGGGCAACTAATGAAAAACTGTTTTTT. This rearrangement joins TRBV28 to TRBJ1-4; D remains unclear. Per germline, CDR1 MDHEN and CDR2 SYDVKM. The length of the CDR3 is 16 residues. The germline V and J ends were trimmed by 4 bases and 0 bases, with 12 bases remaining between them.

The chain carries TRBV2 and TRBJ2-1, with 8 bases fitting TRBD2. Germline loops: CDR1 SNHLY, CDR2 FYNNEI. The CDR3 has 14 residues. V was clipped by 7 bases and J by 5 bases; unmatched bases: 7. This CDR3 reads CASMLSGGNNEQFF. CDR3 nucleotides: TGTGCCAGCATGCTAAGCGGGGGTAACAATGAGCAGTTCTTC.

CDR3 in amino acids: CASSFTGGLAGATGELFF. The DNA for the CDR3 is TGTGCCAGCAGCTTCACCGGGGGGCTAGCGGGAGCGACCGGGGAGCTGTTTTTT. The chain joins TRBV7-3 to TRBJ2-2; 10 nucleotides line up with TRBD2. CDR1 and CDR2 (germline): SGHTA, FQGTGA. This CDR3 has 18 amino acids. J gave up 5 bases and V 3 bases, and 12 bases lay outside the gene matches.

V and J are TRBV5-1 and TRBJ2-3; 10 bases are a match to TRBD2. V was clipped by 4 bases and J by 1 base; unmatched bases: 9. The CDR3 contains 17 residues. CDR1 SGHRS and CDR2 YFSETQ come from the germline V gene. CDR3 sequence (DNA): TGCGCCAGCAGCCCTGACTTAGCGGGAGGACGCACAGATACGCAGTATTTT. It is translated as CASSPDLAGGRTDTQYF.

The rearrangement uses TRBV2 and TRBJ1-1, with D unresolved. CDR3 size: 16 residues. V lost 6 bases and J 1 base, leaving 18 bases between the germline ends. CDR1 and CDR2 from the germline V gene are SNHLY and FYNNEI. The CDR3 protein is CASSAYQLTQNTEAFF. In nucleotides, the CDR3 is TGTGCCAGCAGCGCTTATCAACTAACCCAGAACACTGAAGCTTTCTTT.

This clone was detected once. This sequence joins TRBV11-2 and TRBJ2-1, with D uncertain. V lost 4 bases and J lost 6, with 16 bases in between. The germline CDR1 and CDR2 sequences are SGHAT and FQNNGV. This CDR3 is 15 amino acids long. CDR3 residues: CASSSMGPASNEQFF. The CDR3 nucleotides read TGTGCCAGCAGCTCAATGGGCCCGGCGTCCAATGAGCAGTTCTTC.

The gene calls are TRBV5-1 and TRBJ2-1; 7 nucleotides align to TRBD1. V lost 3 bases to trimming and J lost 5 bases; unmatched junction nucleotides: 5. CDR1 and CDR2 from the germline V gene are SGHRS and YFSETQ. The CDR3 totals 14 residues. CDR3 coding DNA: TGCGCCAGCAGCTCGGGACAGATTCACAATGAGCAGTTCTTC. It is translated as CASSSGQIHNEQFF.

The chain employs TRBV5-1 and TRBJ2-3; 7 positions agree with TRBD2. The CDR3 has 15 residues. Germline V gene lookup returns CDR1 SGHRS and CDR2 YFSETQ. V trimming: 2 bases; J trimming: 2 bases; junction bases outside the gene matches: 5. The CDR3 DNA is TGCGCCAGCAGCTTTTACGGGGGGATCACAGATACGCAGTATTTT. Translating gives CASSFYGGITDTQYF.

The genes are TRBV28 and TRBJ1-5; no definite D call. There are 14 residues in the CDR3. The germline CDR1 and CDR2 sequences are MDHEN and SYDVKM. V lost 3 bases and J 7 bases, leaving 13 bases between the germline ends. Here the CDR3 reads CASSLGSNHQPQHF. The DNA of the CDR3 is TGTGCCAGCAGTTTGGGCAGCAACCACCAGCCCCAGCATTTT.

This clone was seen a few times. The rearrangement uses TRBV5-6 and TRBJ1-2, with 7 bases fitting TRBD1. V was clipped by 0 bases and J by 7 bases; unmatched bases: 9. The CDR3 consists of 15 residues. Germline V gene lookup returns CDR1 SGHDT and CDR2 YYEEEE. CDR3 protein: CASSLVATGRSGYTF. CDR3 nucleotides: TGTGCCAGCAGCTTGGTCGCGACAGGGAGGAGTGGCTACACCTTC.

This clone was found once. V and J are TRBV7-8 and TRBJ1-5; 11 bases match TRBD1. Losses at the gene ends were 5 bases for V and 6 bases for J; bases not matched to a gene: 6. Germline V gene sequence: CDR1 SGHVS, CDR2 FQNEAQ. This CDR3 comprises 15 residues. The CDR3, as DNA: TGTGCCAGCAGCCTCGGGACAGGGGGGGCTCAGCCCCAGCATTTT. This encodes CASSLGTGGAQPQHF.

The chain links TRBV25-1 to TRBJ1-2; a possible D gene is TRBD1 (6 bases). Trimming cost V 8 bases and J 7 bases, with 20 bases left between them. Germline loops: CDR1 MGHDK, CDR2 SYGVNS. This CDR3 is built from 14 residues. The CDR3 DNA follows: TGTGCCAGCGCCCCCCCCGGACAGCTTTTTGGCTACACCTTC. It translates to CASAPPGQLFGYTF.

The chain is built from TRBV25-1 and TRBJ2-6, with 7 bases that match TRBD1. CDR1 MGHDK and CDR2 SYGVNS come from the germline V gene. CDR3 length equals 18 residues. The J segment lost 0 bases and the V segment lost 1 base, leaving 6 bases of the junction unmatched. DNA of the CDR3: TGTGCCAGCAGTGAATCCCCGGGACAGAACTCTGGGGCCAACGTCCTGACTTTC. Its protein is CASSESPGQNSGANVLTF.

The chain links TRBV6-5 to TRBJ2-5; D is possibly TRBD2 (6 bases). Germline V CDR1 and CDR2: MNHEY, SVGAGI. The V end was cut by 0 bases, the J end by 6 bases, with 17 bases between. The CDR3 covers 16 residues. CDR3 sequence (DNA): TGTGCCAGCAGTTACTCGTCGTTGGCGGGATGGAAGACCCAGTACTTC. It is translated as CASSYSSLAGWKTQYF.

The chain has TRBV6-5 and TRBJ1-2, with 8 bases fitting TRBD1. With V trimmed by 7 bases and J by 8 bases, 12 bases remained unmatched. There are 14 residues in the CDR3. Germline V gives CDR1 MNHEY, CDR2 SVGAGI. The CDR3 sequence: CASINSPGGRGYTF. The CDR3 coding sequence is TGTGCCAGCATTAACTCCCCAGGGGGCCGGGGCTACACCTTC.

CDR3 bases: TGTGCCAGCAGCGTTAGTTTGAACACTGAAGCTTTCTTT. Amino acids: CASSVSLNTEAFF. V usage is TRBV9 and J usage is TRBJ1-1; D is undetermined. This CDR3 region has 13 residues. Germline V gene data show CDR1 as SGDLS and CDR2 as YYNGEE. Deletions cut 2 bases from V and 0 bases from J, with 5 bases between.

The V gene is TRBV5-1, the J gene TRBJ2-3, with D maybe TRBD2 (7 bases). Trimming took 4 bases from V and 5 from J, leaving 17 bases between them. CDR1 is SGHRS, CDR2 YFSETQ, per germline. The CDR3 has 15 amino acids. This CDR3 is CASSPRGGVKDTQYF. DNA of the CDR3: TGCGCCAGCAGCCCGAGGGGGGGGGTGAAAGATACGCAGTATTTT. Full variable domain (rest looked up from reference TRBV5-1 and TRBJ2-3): KAGVTQTPRYLIKTRGQQVTLSCSPISGHRSVSWYQQTPGQGLQFLFEYFSETQRNKGNFPGRFSGRQFSNSRSEMNVSTLELGDSALYLCASSPRGGVKDTQYFGPGTRLTVL.

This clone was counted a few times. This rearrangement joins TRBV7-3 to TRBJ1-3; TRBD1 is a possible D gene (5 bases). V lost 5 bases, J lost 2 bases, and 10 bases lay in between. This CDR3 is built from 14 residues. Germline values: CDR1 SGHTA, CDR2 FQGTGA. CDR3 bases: TGTGCCAGCAGCGCCGGGGGAGCTGGAAACACCATATATTTT. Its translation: CASSAGGAGNTIYF.

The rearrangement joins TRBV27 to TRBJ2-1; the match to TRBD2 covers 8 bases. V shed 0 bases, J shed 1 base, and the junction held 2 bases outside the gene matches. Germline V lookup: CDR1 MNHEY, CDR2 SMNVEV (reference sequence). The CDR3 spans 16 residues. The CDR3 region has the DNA TGTGCCAGCAGTTTATCTACTAGCGGTTCCTACAATGAGCAGTTCTTC. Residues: CASSLSTSGSYNEQFF.

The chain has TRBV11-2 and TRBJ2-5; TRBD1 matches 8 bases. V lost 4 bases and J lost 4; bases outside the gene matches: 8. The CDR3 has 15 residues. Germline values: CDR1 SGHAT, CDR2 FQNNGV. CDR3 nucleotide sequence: TGTGCCAGCAGCTATACGCGGACAGGGAGAGAGACCCAGTACTTC. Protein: CASSYTRTGRETQYF.

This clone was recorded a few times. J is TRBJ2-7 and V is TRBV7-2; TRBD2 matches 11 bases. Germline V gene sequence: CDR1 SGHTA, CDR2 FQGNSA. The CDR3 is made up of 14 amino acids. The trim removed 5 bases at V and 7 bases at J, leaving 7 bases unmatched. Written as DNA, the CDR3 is TGTGCCAGCAGCCCTAGCGGGAGGCCGGGGGAGCAGTACTTC. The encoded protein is CASSPSGRPGEQYF.

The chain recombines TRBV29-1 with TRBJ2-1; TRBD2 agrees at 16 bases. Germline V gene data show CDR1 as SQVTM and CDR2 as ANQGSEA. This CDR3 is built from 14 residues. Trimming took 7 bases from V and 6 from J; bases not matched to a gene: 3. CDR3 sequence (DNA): TGCAGCGCTGGGACTAGCGGGAGGGCCAATGAGCAGTTCTTC. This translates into CSAGTSGRANEQFF.

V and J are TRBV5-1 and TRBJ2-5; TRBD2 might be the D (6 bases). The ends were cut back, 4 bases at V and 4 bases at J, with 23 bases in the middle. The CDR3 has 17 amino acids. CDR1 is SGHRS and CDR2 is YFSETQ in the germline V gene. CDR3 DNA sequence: TGCGCCAGCAGCCCTGGAGCGGGTCGTAGTGGGGGAGAGACCCAGTACTTC. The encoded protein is CASSPGAGRSGGETQYF.

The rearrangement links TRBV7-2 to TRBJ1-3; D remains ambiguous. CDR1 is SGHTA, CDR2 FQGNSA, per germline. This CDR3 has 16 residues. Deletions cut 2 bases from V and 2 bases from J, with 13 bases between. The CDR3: CASSLSPSRAGNTIYF. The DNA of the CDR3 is TGTGCCAGCAGCTTATCCCCAAGCCGGGCTGGAAACACCATATATTTT. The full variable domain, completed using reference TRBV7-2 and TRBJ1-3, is GAGVSQSPSNKVTEKGKDVELRCDPISGHTALYWYRQSLGQGLEFLIYFQGNSAPDKSGLPSDRFSAERTGGSVSTLTIQRTQQEDSAVYLCASSLSPSRAGNTIYFGEGSWLTVV.

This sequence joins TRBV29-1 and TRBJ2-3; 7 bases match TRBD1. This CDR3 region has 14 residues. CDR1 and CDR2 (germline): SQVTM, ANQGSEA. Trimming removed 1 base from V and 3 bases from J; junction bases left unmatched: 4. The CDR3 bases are TGCAGCGTTGAAGGAGGGGGCGAAACAGATACGCAGTATTTT. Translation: CSVEGGGETDTQYF.

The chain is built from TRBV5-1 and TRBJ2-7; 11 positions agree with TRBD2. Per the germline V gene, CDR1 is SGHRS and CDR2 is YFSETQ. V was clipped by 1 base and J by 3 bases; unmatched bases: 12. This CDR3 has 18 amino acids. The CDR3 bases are TGCGCCAGCAGCTTGAATCCGGGACTAGCGGCTAGCAACTACGAGCAGTACTTC. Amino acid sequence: CASSLNPGLAASNYEQYF.

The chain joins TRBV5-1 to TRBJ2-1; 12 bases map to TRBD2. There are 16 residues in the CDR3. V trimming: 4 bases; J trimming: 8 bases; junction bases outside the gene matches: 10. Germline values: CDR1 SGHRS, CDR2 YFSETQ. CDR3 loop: CASSPPGLAGQDEQFF. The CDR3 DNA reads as TGCGCCAGCAGCCCTCCGGGACTAGCGGGTCAGGATGAGCAGTTCTTC.

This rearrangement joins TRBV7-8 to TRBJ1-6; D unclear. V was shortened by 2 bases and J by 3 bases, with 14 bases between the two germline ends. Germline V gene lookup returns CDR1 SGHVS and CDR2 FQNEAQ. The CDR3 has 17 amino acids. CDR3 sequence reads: CASSLMGRRDYNSPLHF. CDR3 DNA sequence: TGTGCCAGCAGCTTAATGGGGAGGAGGGACTATAATTCACCCCTCCACTTT.

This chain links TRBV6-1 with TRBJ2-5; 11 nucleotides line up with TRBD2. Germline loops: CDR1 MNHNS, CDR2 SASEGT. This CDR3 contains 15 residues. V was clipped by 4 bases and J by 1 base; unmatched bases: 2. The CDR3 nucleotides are TGTGCCAGCAGTGGGCTAGCGGGAGGCCAAGAGACCCAGTACTTC. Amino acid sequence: CASSGLAGGQETQYF.

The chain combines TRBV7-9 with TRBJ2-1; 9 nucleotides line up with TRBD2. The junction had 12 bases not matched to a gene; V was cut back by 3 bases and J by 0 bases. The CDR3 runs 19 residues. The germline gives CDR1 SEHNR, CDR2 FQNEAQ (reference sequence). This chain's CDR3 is CASSFSRLAGRHSYNEQFF. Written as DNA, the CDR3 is TGTGCCAGCAGCTTTTCTCGGCTAGCGGGACGGCACTCCTACAATGAGCAGTTCTTC.